Listed below are T cell receptor beta chains from one sample, sequenced in a study of blood T cell repertoires in COVID-19. Profiled with immunoSEQ multiplex PCR; TCRdb holds only in-frame clones, not every one. The sample shows over 200,000 clones, about 81% of them seen only once. The sequenced sample consisted of PBMCs or T cells enriched from blood (not recorded which). Receptors were obtained from a man aged 35 to 55 who had recovered from COVID-19. Both conserved end residues are part of each CDR3. A D gene is named only where the DNA matches it firmly. Not every row has a clone size; where given, it reads once, few, many or a size class.

d_call: TRBD2
j_call: TRBJ2-1
clone_size: NA
v_call: TRBV9
cdr3_nt: TGTGCCAGCAGCTCGACTAGCGGGAGAGGTGAGCAGTTCTTC
cdr3_aa: CASSSTSGRGEQFF

d_call: NA
j_call: TRBJ2-7
clone_size: NA
v_call: TRBV20-1
cdr3_nt: TGCAGTGCCCTGTACGAGCAGTACTTC
cdr3_aa: CSALYEQYF

d_call: TRBD1
j_call: TRBJ2-5
clone_size: NA
v_call: TRBV19
cdr3_nt: TGTGCCAGTCGACCCCGGACAGGACGAGAGACCCAGTACTTC
cdr3_aa: CASRPRTGRETQYF

d_call: TRBD1
j_call: TRBJ1-5
clone_size: NA
v_call: TRBV10-3
cdr3_nt: TGTGCCACGGCGCGAGGGACAGGCGACGAGGGACCCCAGCATTTT
cdr3_aa: CATARGTGDEGPQHF

d_call: NA
j_call: TRBJ1-1
clone_size: once
v_call: TRBV18
cdr3_nt: TGTGCCAGCTCACCACTACCTCTAGGTGAAGCTTTCTTT
cdr3_aa: CASSPLPLGEAFF

d_call: NA
j_call: TRBJ1-1
clone_size: NA
v_call: TRBV5-1
cdr3_nt: TGCGCCAGCAGCCTGAGGTCGGGGTCGCTTGAAGCTTTCTTT
cdr3_aa: CASSLRSGSLEAFF

d_call: NA
j_call: TRBJ2-5
clone_size: few
v_call: TRBV3-1/TRBV3-2
cdr3_nt: TGTGCCAGCAGCCACAGCGGGACAGGACATTTCCAAGAGACCCAGTACTTC
cdr3_aa: CASSHSGTGHFQETQYF

d_call: TRBD2
j_call: TRBJ2-3
clone_size: NA
v_call: TRBV14
cdr3_nt: TGTGCCAGCAGCCAGGGAGGGTATACGCAGTATTTT
cdr3_aa: CASSQGGYTQYF

d_call: TRBD2
j_call: TRBJ2-1
clone_size: few
v_call: TRBV29-1
cdr3_nt: TGCAGCGTCCTGAGCGGGAGTCGGCCCTACAATGAGCAGTTCTTC
cdr3_aa: CSVLSGSRPYNEQFF

d_call: TRBD1
j_call: TRBJ1-6
clone_size: NA
v_call: TRBV19
cdr3_nt: TGTGCCAGTAGTCTGGGACAGATGAATTCACCCCTCCACTTT
cdr3_aa: CASSLGQMNSPLHF

d_call: NA
j_call: TRBJ1-3
clone_size: NA
v_call: TRBV6-5
cdr3_nt: TGTGCCAGCACCAGGGGCACCTCTGGAAACACCATATATTTT
cdr3_aa: CASTRGTSGNTIYF

d_call: TRBD1
j_call: TRBJ1-2
clone_size: NA
v_call: TRBV19
cdr3_nt: TGTGCCAGTAGTAATCGACAGGGGGGTGGCTACACCTTC
cdr3_aa: CASSNRQGGGYTF

d_call: NA
j_call: TRBJ1-2
clone_size: NA
v_call: TRBV6-5
cdr3_nt: TGTGCCAGCGGCGGGGGGTCATCCGGCTACACCTTC
cdr3_aa: CASGGGSSGYTF

d_call: NA
j_call: TRBJ1-2
clone_size: NA
v_call: TRBV5-1
cdr3_nt: TGCGCCAGCAGCTTGGCGGGCTACACCTTC
cdr3_aa: CASSLAGYTF

d_call: NA
j_call: TRBJ1-5
clone_size: once
v_call: TRBV6-5
cdr3_nt: TGTGCCAGCGCGTTCAAGGCAGGACAGCCCCAGCATTTT
cdr3_aa: CASAFKAGQPQHF

d_call: NA
j_call: TRBJ1-2
clone_size: NA
v_call: TRBV7-9
cdr3_nt: TGTGCCAGCAGCCCACAGGGATATGGCTACACCTTC
cdr3_aa: CASSPQGYGYTF

d_call: NA
j_call: TRBJ1-2
clone_size: NA
v_call: TRBV3-1/TRBV3-2
cdr3_nt: TGTGCCAGCAGCCAGGGCAGCCCTGGCTATGGCTACACCTTC
cdr3_aa: CASSQGSPGYGYTF